This T cell receptor beta chain is from a study of human T cells and chemical hapten exposure. The wider study: Mostly female patients had alopecia areata, totalis or universalis.

Germline V lookup: CDR1 SGHRS, CDR2 YFSETQ. The CDR3 is 15 amino acids. The V and J ends lost 1 base and 5 bases respectively, with 12 bases between them. Time point of the sample: pre-sensitization, week 0. The sample's treatment: therapeutic diphenylcyclopropenone sensitization with weekly scalp DPC. At every patch-test visit, blood was drawn before the patch test was applied. This clonotype was observed a few times. TCRdb called the RACE reads again in MiXCR, with one record for every CDR3 protein. Found here are fewer than 200,000 distinct CDR3 sequences, 25% to 30% of them singletons; the top ten hold roughly 3%.

This TCR came from a woman aged 25 to 39 with alopecia areata. Some clones in this sample may be carry-over from other donors' samples. The material was whole blood, obtained in connection with sensitization to the hapten diphenylcyclopropenone (DPC). The genes are TRBV5-1 and TRBJ2-2; D is uncertain. This chain's CDR3 is CASSLIQRGTGELFF. The CDR3 DNA reads TGCGCCAGCAGCTTGATTCAGCGTGGAACCGGGGAGCTGTTTTTT.